Below, one TCR beta chain is given with its context. V lost 1 base, J lost 7 bases, and 3 bases stayed unmatched. This CDR3 comprises 14 residues. Looked up from germline, CDR1 is SGHNT and CDR2 is YENEEA. This entry is derived from a study of blood T cell repertoires in COVID-19. Study as a whole: T cells, B-cell-depleted T cells, or PBMCs supplied cDNA or gDNA.

Original processing methods: Reference gene primers were amplified, and this amplification served to estimate nucleated cell counts. Profiling relied on immunoSEQ multiplex PCR, and the TCRdb table lists in-frame clones only, not all of them. V and J calls and clone size follow that table, whereas D and trimming were derived from the DNA. The sample shows about 190,000 clones, less than 85% of them seen only once. The V gene is TRBV11-3, the J gene TRBJ2-4, with 8 bases lining up with TRBD1. The sequencing sample was made of peripheral blood. This TCR derives from a woman between 45 and 65 years old with acute or convalescent COVID-19. In DNA form, the CDR3 reads TGTGCCAGCAGCTTAGGGCAGGGGGCGAACATTCAGTACTTC. It encodes CASSLGQGANIQYF.